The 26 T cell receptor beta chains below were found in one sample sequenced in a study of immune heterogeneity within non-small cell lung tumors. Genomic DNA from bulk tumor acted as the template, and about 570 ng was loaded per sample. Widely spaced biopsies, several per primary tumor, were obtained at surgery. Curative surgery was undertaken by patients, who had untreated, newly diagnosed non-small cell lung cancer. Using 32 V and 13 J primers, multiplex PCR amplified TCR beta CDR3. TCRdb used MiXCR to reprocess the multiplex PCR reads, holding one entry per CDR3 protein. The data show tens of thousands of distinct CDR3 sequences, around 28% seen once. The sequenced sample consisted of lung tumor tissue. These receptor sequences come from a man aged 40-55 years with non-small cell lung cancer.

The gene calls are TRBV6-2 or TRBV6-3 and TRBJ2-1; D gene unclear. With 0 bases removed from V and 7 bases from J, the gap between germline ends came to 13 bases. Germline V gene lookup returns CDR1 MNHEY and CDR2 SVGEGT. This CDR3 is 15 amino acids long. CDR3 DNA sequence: TGTGCCAGCAGTTACTCGAACCCGGTGAGGAATGAGCAGTTCTTC. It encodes CASSYSNPVRNEQFF.

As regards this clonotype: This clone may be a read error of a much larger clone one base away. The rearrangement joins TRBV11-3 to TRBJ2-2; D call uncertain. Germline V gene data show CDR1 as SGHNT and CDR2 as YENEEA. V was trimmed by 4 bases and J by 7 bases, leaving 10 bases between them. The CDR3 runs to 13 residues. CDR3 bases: TGTGCCAGCAGCTCCCACGTGGTCGGGGAGCTGTTTTTT. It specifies CASSSHVVGELFF.

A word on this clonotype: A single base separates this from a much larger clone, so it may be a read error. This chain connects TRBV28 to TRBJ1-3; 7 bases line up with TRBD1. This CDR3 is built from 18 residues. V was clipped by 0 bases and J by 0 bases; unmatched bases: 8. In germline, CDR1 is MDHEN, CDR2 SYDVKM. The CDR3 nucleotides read TGTGCCAGCAGTTTATGGATGAGACAGGGCAGCTCTGGAAACACCATATATTTT. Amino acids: CASSLWMRQGSSGNTIYF. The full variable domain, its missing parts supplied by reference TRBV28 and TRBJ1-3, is DVKVTQSSRYLVKRTGEKVFLECVQDMDHENMFWYRQDPGLGLRLIYFSYDVKMKEKGDIPEGYSVSREKKERFSLILESASTNQTSMYLCASSLWMRQGSSGNTIYFGEGSWLTVV.

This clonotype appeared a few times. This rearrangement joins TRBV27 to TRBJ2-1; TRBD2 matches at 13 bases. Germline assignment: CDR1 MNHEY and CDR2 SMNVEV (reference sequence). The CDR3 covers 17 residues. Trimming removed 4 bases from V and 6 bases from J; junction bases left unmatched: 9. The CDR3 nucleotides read TGTGCCAGCAGTTCCCTACTAGCGGGAGGGCTGGGCAATGAGCAGTTCTTC. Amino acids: CASSSLLAGGLGNEQFF.

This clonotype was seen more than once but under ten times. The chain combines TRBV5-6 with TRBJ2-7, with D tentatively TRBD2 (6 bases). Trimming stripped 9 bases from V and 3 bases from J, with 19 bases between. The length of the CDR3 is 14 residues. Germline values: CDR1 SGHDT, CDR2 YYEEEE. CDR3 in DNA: TGTGCCACCTCTCCGGGAAGGGGAGGCTACGAGCAGTACTTC. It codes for CATSPGRGGYEQYF.

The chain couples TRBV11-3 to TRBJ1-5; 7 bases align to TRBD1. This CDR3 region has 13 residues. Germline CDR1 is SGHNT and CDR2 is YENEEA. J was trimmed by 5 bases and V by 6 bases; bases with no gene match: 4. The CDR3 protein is CASSLGQDQPQHF. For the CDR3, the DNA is TGTGCCAGCAGTCTAGGACAGGATCAGCCCCAGCATTTT.

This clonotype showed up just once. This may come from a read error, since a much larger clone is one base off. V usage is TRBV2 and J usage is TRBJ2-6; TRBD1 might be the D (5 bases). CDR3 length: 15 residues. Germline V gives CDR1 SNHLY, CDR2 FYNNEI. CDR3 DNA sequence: TGTGCCAGCAGGGCGCTATACTCTGGGGCCAACATCCTGACTTTC. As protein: CASRALYSGANILTF.

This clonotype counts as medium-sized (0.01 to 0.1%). The CDR3 region is CASSFNDARGPLGWTF. CDR3 bases: TGTGCCAGCAGTTTCAACGACGCCAGGGGGCCCCTGGGGTGGACCTTC. The chain uses TRBV28 and TRBJ1-2, with 8 bases that match TRBD1. This CDR3 is built from 16 residues. The V and J ends lost 3 bases and 14 bases, in that order; junction bases with no gene match: 20. Germline-derived CDR1 and CDR2 are MDHEN and SYDVKM.

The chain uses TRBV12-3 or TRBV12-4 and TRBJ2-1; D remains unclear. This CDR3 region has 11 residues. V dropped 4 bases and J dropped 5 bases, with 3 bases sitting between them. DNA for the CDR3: TGTGCCAGCAGTTCGAACAATGAGCAGTTCTTC. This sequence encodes CASSSNNEQFF.

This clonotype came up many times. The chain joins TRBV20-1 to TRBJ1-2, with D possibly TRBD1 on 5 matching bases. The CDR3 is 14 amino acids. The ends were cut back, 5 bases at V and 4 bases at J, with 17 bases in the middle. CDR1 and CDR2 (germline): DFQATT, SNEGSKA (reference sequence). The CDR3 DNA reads TGCAGTGCTCGTAGGGGCGGGAGTGGCTATGGCTACACCTTC. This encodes CSARRGGSGYGYTF.

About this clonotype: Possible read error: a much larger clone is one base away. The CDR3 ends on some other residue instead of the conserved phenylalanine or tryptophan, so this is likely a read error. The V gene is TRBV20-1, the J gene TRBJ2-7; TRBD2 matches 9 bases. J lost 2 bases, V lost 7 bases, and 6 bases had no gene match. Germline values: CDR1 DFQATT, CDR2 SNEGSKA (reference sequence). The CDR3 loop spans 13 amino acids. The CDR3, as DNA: TGCAGTGTGGCGGGACTAGCTCCCTACGAGCAGTACATC. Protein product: CSVAGLAPYEQYI.

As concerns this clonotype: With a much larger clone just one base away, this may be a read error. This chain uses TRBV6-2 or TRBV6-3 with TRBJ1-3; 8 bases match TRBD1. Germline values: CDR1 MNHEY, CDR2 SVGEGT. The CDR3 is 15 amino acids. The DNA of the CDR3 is TGTTCCAGCAAGCAAGGACAGGGCTCTGGAAACACCATATATTTT. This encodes CSSKQGQGSGNTIYF.

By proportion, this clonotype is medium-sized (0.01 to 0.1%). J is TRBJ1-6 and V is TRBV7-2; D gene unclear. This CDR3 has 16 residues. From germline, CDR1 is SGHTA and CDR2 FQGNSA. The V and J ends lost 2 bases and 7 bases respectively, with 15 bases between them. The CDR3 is CASSLTAQPRNSPLHF. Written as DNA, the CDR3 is TGTGCCAGCAGCTTAACCGCCCAGCCTAGAAATTCACCCCTCCACTTT.

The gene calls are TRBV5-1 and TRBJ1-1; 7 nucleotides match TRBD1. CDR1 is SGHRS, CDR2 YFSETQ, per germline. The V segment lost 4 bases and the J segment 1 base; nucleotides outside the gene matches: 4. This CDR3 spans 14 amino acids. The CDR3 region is CASSLGTENTEAFF. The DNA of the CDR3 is TGCGCCAGCAGCCTGGGGACAGAGAACACTGAAGCTTTCTTT.

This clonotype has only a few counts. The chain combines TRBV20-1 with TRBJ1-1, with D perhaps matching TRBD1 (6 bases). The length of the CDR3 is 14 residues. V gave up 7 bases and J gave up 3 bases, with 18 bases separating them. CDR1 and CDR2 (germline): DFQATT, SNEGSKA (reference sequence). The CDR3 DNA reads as TGCAGTGGGCGGGGGGCGAGTCCCTACACTGAAGCTTTCTTT. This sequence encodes CSGRGASPYTEAFF.

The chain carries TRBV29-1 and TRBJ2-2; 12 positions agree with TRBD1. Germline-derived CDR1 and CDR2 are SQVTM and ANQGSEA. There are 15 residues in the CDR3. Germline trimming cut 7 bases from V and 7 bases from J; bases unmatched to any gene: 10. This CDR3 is CSGSGTGGDSGELFF. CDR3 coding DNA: TGCAGCGGTTCCGGGACAGGGGGCGATAGCGGGGAGCTGTTTTTT.

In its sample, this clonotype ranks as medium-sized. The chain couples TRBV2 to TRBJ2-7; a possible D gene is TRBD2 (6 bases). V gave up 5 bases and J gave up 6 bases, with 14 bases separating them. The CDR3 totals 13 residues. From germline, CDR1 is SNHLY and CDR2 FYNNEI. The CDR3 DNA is TGTGCCAGCAGTAGCGAACTAGCTCGCGAGCAGTACTTC. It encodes CASSSELAREQYF.

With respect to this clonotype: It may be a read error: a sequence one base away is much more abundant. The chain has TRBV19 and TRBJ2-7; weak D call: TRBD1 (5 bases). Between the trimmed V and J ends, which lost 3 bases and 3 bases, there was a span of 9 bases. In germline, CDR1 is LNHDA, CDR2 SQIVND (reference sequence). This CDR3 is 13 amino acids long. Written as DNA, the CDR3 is TGTGCCAGTAGTATGGATCAGGGCTACGAGCAGTACTTC. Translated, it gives CASSMDQGYEQYF.

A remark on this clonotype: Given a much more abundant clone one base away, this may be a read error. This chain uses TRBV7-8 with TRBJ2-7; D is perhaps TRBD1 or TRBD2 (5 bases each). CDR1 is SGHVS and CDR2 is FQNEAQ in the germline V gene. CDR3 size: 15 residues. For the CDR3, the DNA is TGTGACAGCAGCCCCCCTCCCGGGACCTCCTACGAGCAGTACTTC. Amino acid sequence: CDSSPPPGTSYEQYF.

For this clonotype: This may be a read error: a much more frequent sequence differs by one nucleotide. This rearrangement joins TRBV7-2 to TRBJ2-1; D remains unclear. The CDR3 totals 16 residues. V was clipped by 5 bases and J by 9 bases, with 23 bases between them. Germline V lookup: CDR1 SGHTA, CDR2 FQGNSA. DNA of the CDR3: TGTGCCAGCAGCCCTCCTCAGTCGTCTCGCGCCACTGAGCAGTTCTTC. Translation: CASSPPQSSRATEQFF.

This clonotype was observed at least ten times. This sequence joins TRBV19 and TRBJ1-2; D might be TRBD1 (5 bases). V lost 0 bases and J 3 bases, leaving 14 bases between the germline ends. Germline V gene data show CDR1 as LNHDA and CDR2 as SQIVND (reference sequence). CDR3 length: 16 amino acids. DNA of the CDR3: TGTGCCAGTAGTATAGATCATGGGGCTTCGCACTATGGCTACACCTTC. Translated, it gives CASSIDHGASHYGYTF.

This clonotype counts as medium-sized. The CDR3 region is CATAYGANYGYTF. CDR3 coding DNA: TGTGCCACCGCATACGGAGCTAACTATGGCTACACCTTC. V and J are TRBV2 and TRBJ1-2; D not resolved. The CDR3 covers 13 residues. The germline gives CDR1 SNHLY, CDR2 FYNNEI. The V and J ends lost 10 bases and 0 bases respectively, with 12 bases between them.

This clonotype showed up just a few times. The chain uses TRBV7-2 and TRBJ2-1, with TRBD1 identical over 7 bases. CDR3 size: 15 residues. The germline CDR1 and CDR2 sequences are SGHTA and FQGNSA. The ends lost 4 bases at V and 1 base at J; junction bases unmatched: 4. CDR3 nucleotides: TGTGCCAGCAGCTCAGACAGGGCTTCCTACAATGAGCAGTTCTTC. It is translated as CASSSDRASYNEQFF.

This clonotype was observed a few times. Here the CDR3 DNA reads TGTGCCATCAGAAGGGACAGGGTGGGAGGCTACACCTTC. As protein: CAIRRDRVGGYTF. The rearrangement links TRBV10-3 to TRBJ1-2; 9 bases fit TRBD1. V was pared by 6 bases and J by 8 bases, with 7 bases of the junction left unmatched. The CDR3 runs 13 residues. Germline CDR1 ENHRY, CDR2 SYGVKD.

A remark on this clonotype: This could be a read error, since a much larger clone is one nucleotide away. In nucleotides, the CDR3 is TGCAGTGCTATCATATTACGGGGCCAGGCCTACGAGCAGTACTTC. It yields the protein CSAIILRGQAYEQYF. The V call is TRBV20-1, the J call TRBJ2-7; either TRBD1 or TRBD2 may supply D (5 bases each). The CDR3 runs 15 residues. V was shortened by 4 bases and J by 2 bases, with 18 bases between the two germline ends. CDR1 DFQATT and CDR2 SNEGSKA come from the germline V gene (reference sequence).

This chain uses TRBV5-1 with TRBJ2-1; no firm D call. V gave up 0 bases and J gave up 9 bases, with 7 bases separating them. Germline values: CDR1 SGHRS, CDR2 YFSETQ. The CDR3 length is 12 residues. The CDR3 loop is CASSLAKAEQFF. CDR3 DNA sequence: TGCGCCAGCAGCTTGGCCAAGGCTGAGCAGTTCTTC.